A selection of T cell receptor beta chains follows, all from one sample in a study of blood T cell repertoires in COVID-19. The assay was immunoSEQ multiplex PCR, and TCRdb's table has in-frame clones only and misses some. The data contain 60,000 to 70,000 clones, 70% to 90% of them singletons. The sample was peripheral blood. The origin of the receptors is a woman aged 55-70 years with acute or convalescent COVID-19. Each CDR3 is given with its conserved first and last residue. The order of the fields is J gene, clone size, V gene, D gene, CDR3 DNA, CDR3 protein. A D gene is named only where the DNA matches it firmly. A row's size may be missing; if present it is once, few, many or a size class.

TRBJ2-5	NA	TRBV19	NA	TGTGCCAGTAGTATCGACAGGAACCAAGAGACCCAGTACTTC	CASSIDRNQETQYF
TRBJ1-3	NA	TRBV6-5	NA	TGTGCCAGCAGCCCCCCTCCTGGAAACACCATATATTTT	CASSPPPGNTIYF
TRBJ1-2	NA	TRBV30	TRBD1	TGTGCCTGGAAGTTTCGGGGATCGGGGACAGGGGCCCTGCAGGACTATGGCTACACCTTC	CAWKFRGSGTGALQDYGYTF
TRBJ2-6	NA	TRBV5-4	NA	TGTGCCAGCAGCTTGGGACAGTCTAAAGGGGCCAACGTCCTGACTTTC	CASSLGQSKGANVLTF
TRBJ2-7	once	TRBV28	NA	TGTGCCAGCAGGTGGCAGTTCACCTACGAGCAGTACTTC	CASRWQFTYEQYF
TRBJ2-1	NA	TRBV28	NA	TGTGCCAGCAGTTTTCAGGGTTCGGCGCAGTTCTTC	CASSFQGSAQFF
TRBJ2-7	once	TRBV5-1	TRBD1	TGCGCCAGCAGCCCCCGACAGGGTGGGACCTACGAGCAGTACTTC	CASSPRQGGTYEQYF
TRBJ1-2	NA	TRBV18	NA	TGTGCCAGCTCACCAATACAGTCAGGGACTAACTATGGCTACACCTTC	CASSPIQSGTNYGYTF
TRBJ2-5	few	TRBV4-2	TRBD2	TGTGCCAGCAGCCAAACTGGACTAGCGGGGGCCTTGGAGACCCAGTACTTC	CASSQTGLAGALETQYF
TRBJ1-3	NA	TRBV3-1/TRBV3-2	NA	TGTGCCAGCAGCCTGCCAGTGGGACACCCTATCTCTGGAAACACCATATATTTT	CASSLPVGHPISGNTIYF
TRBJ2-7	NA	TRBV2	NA	TGTGCCAGCTTCAAGCTACAGGGCAGGACCTACGAGCAGTACTTC	CASFKLQGRTYEQYF
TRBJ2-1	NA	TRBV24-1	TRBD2	TGTGCCACCAGTGACCCACTAGCGGGAGAAAGTGGGTACAATGAGCAGTTCTTC	CATSDPLAGESGYNEQFF
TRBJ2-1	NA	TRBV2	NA	TGTGCCAGCAGTGAAGCGCGGAACAATGAGCAGTTCTTC	CASSEARNNEQFF
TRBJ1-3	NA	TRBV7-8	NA	TGTGCCAGCAGCTCTCGGGGAAGGACTGGAAACACCATATATTTT	CASSSRGRTGNTIYF
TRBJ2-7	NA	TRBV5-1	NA	TGCGCCAGCAGCTTGGCCGTGGGGGCTATATACGAGCAGTACTTC	CASSLAVGAIYEQYF
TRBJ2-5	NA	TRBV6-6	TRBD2	TGTGCCAGCTATCTCGGCGGGGGTAGCGAGACCCAGTACTTC	CASYLGGGSETQYF
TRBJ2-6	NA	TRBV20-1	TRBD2	TGCAGTGCTAGTAGCGGGATGTTTTCTGGGGCCAACGTCCTGACTTTC	CSASSGMFSGANVLTF
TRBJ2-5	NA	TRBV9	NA	TGTGCCAGCAGCGCGAGGCAGTGGGAGACCCAGTACTTC	CASSARQWETQYF
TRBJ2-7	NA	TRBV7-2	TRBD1	TGTGCCAGCAGCTTACTGACAGGGGCCTACGAGCAGTACTTC	CASSLLTGAYEQYF
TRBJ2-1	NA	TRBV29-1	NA	TGCAGCGTCTCCGGGACTGCGAGGACGTTCTTC	CSVSGTARTFF
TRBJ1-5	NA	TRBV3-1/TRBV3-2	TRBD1	TGTGCCAGCAGCCAAGGGACAGGGACGGCTCAGCCCCAGCATTTT	CASSQGTGTAQPQHF
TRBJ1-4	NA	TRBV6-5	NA	TGTGCCAGCAGTTACGATCGGGGGGGGAATGAAAAACTGTTTTTT	CASSYDRGGNEKLFF
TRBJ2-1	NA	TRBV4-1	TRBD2	TGCGCCAGCAGCCGAATTCCGGGGACTAGAGGTAACAATGAGCAGTTCTTC	CASSRIPGTRGNNEQFF
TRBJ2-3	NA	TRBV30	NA	TGTGCCTGGAGTGCCGGACAGAGCACAGATACGCAGTATTTT	CAWSAGQSTDTQYF
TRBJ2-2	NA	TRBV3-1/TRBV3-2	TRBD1	TGTGCCAGCAGCCCTACCGGGACAGGGGTAACCGGGGAGCTGTTTTTT	CASSPTGTGVTGELFF
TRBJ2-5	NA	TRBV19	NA	TGTGCCAGTAGTATAGAAGGTCTGGCGGGGGAGACCCAGTACTTC	CASSIEGLAGETQYF
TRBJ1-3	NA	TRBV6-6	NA	TGTGCCAGCACCAAGGACATCCAAGGAAACACCATATATTTT	CASTKDIQGNTIYF
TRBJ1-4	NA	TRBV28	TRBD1	TGTGCCAGCAGTACTCCGACAGGGACAACTAATGAAAAACTGTTTTTT	CASSTPTGTTNEKLFF
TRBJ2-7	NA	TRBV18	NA	TGTGCCAGCTCACCAAGTAGCCAATACGAGCAGTACTTC	CASSPSSQYEQYF
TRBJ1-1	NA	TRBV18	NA	TGTGCCAGCTCACCACCTGGGCTTCAGAACACTGAAGCTTTCTTT	CASSPPGLQNTEAFF
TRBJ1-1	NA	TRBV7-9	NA	TGTGCCAGCAGTCCAGGGACAGAAGCTTTCTTT	CASSPGTEAFF
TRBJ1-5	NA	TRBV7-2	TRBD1	TGTGCCAGCAGCTTGGCAGGGGGCGGTCAGCCCCAGCATTTT	CASSLAGGGQPQHF
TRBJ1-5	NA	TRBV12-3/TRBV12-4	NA	TGTGCCAGCGAGGGGGGGGGCGGTCAGCCCCAGCATTTT	CASEGGGGQPQHF
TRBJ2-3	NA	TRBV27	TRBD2	TGTGCCAGCAGAGTGGGGGGGGGATGGGATACGCAGTATTTT	CASRVGGGWDTQYF
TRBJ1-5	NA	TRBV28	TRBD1	TGTGCCAGCGCCACTGGGACAGGGGATAGCAATCAGCCCCAGCATTTT	CASATGTGDSNQPQHF
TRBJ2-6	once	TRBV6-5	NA	TGTGCCAGCAGAACCCCGGTCTCTGGGGCCAACGTCCTGACTTTC	CASRTPVSGANVLTF
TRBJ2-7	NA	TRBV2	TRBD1	TGTGCCAGCACACTGGACAGGGGGCTCTACGAGCAGTACTTC	CASTLDRGLYEQYF
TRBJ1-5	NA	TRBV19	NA	TGTGCCAGCAAACCCCGCAGAAGAAGTCATCAGCCCCAGCATTTT	CASKPRRRSHQPQHF
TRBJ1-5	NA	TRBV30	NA	TGTGCCTGGAGTGCCCTTACCGCAGGGCGTCAGCCCCAGCATTTT	CAWSALTAGRQPQHF
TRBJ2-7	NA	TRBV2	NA	TGTGCCAGCAGTGAACAGGGAGGCGACGAGCAGTACTTC	CASSEQGGDEQYF
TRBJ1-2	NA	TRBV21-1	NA	TGTGCCAGCAGCAATTACCCCCAGGGAGGTAGGTATGGCTACACCTTC	CASSNYPQGGRYGYTF
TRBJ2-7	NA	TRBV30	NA	TGTGCCTGGATAACCGATCGTTTTGGAGGGCAGTACTTC	CAWITDRFGGQYF
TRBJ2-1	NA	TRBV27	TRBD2	TGTGCCAGCAGTCCGCTAGCGGGGGGGCACGATGAGCAGTTCTTC	CASSPLAGGHDEQFF
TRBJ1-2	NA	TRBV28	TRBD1	TGTGCCAGCAGCCTTACACAGGGGCGAGGCTACACCTTC	CASSLTQGRGYTF
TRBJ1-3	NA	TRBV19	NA	TGTGCCAGTAGTATAACAGGCGGCTCTGGAAACACCATATATTTT	CASSITGGSGNTIYF
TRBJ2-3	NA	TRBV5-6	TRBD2	TGTGCCAGCAGCTTACGTAGCGGGGGCACAGATACGCAGTATTTT	CASSLRSGGTDTQYF
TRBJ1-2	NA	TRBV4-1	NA	TGCGCCAGCAGCTCACCGGGGGGGGCAGTTTTCCATGGCTACACCTTC	CASSSPGGAVFHGYTF
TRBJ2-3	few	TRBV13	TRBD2	TGTGCCAGCAGCTCCGTCTATGAGCGAATAAAGCGGGGGCACACAGATACGCAGTATTTT	CASSSVYERIKRGHTDTQYF
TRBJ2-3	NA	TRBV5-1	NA	TGCGCCAGCAGCTTGGCGGACTCCACTCGGGATACGCAGTATTTT	CASSLADSTRDTQYF